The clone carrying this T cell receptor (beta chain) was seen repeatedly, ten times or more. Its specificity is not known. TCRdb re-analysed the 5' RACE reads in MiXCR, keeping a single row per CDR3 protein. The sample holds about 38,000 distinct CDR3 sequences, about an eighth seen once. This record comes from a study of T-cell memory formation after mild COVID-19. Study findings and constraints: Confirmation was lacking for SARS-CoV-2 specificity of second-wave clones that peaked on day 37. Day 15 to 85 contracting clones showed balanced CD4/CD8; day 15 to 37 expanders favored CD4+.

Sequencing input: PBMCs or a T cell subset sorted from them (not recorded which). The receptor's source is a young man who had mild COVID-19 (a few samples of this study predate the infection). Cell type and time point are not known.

CDR3 in DNA: TGTGCCAGCAGTCCCCGGACAGTCCAACCAAATTCACCCCTCCACTTT. Amino acid sequence: CASSPRTVQPNSPLHF. The V call is TRBV6-5, the J call TRBJ1-6; a possible D gene is TRBD1 (6 bases). V lost 5 bases and J 7 bases, leaving 18 bases between the germline ends. The germline V gene has CDR1 MNHEY and CDR2 SVGAGI. This CDR3 is 16 amino acids long.